The 18 T cell receptor beta chains below were found in one sample sequenced in a study of CD8+ T cells in alopecia areata. cDNA prepared by RNA extraction and subsequent reverse transcription served as the template for sequencing. Sequenced by immunoSEQ multiplex PCR; TCRdb stores in-frame clones only, minus some. The sample records about 150,000 clones, around 55% being singletons. The sample was CD4+ T cells sorted from blood. These receptors were taken from a human donor in good health.

There are a few counts of this clone. Germline and junction disagree at one end, which may indicate a read error. The chain carries TRBV11-2 and TRBJ2-3; 13 bases are shared with TRBD2. CDR3 length: 14 residues. Per germline, CDR1 SGHAT and CDR2 FQNNGV. DNA of the CDR3: TGTGCCAGCAGCTCCCAACTTACTAGCGGGAGGGCCTCCTTT. Translated, it gives CASSSQLTSGRASF.

The V call is TRBV5-4, the J call TRBJ2-2, with 13 bases aligning to TRBD2. Germline V gene sequence: CDR1 SGHNT, CDR2 YYREEE (reference sequence). Trimming removed 4 bases from V and 5 bases from J; junction bases left unmatched: 11. The CDR3 has 18 residues. CDR3 sequence: CASSPSGGTSGVTGELFF. The CDR3 DNA follows: TGTGCCAGCAGCCCTTCTGGCGGGACTAGCGGGGTGACCGGGGAGCTGTTTTTT.

The V call is TRBV29-1, the J call TRBJ2-7, with 8 bases that match TRBD1. J gave up 6 bases and V 4 bases, and 8 bases lay outside the gene matches. The CDR3 has 13 amino acids. Germline V gene data show CDR1 as SQVTM and CDR2 as ANQGSEA. The CDR3 nucleotides read TGCAGCGTTGTGGTCAGGGGGCCGGGCGAGCAGTACTTC. It encodes CSVVVRGPGEQYF.

This clone was picked up one time. The gene calls are TRBV29-1 and TRBJ1-1; D might be TRBD1 (6 bases). V lost 7 bases to trimming and J lost 2 bases, with 17 bases between them. CDR1 and CDR2 (germline): SQVTM, ANQGSEA. This CDR3 spans 14 amino acids. The CDR3 is CSAGGAGSNTEAFF. The CDR3 DNA follows: TGCAGCGCCGGGGGGGCCGGGAGTAACACTGAAGCTTTCTTT. Drawing the rest from reference TRBV29-1 and TRBJ1-1, the complete variable domain is SAVISQKPSRDICQRGTSLTIQCQVDSQVTMMFWYRQQPGQSLTLIATANQGSEATYESGFVIDKFPISRPNLTFSTLTVSNMSPEDSSIYLCSAGGAGSNTEAFFGQGTRLTVV.

This clone was detected once. The sample holds other DNA sequences that translate to the same CDR3. V usage is TRBV27 and J usage is TRBJ2-3; TRBD2 matches 7 bases. Germline-derived CDR1 and CDR2 are MNHEY and SMNVEV (reference sequence). The V and J ends lost 6 bases and 2 bases, in that order; junction bases with no gene match: 5. There are 14 residues in the CDR3. The CDR3 sequence is CASRPAGFTDTQYF. As DNA, the CDR3 is TGTGCCAGCAGGCCAGCGGGGTTCACAGATACGCAGTATTTT.

V usage is TRBV5-4 and J usage is TRBJ2-7, with D uncertain. Germline CDR1 is SGHNT and CDR2 is YYREEE (reference sequence). V shed 5 bases and J shed 6 bases, with 9 bases lying between them. This CDR3 spans 11 amino acids. The CDR3 reads CASRMDGEQYF. CDR3 in DNA: TGTGCCAGCAGAATGGATGGCGAGCAGTACTTC. Combining the CDR3 with reference TRBV5-4 and TRBJ2-7 gives the whole variable domain ETGVTQSPTHLIKTRGQQVTLRCSSQSGHNTVSWYQQALGQGPQFIFQYYREEENGRGNFPPRFSGLQFPNYSSELNVNALELDDSALYLCASRMDGEQYFGPGTRLTVT.

This chain uses TRBV5-4 with TRBJ2-5, with 13 bases aligning to TRBD2. The V gene end was trimmed by 4 bases and the J gene end by 8 bases; junction bases not matched to a gene: 8. The CDR3 totals 15 residues. The germline gives CDR1 SGHNT, CDR2 YYREEE (reference sequence). The CDR3 reads CASSLEGLAGKTQYF. CDR3 in DNA: TGTGCCAGCAGCCTCGAGGGACTAGCGGGAAAAACCCAGTACTTC.

This chain connects TRBV23-1 to TRBJ2-3; D is perhaps TRBD1 (6 bases). TRBV23-1 is reported as an ORF; its role is uncertain. The CDR3 is 13 amino acids. V shed 3 bases and J shed 6 bases, with 10 bases lying between them. The CDR3 DNA follows: TGCGCCAGCAGTCAGAAGGGGGTGGATACGCAGTATTTT. This translates into CASSQKGVDTQYF.

The genes are TRBV7-6 and TRBJ2-7; 7 bases are shared with TRBD2. The germline V gene encodes CDR1 SGHVS and CDR2 FNYEAQ. Losses at the gene ends were 0 bases for V and 3 bases for J; bases not matched to a gene: 14. The CDR3 has 18 residues. The CDR3 nucleotides read TGTGCCAGCAGCTTAGCGCTCTCTGGATCTAGCGGCTTCTACGAGCAGTACTTC. Encoded protein: CASSLALSGSSGFYEQYF. Looking up the rest from reference TRBV7-6 and TRBJ2-7 gives the full variable domain: GAGVSQSPRYKVTKRGQDVALRCDPISGHVSLYWYRQALGQGPEFLTYFNYEAQQDKSGLPNDRFSAERPEGSISTLTIQRTEQRDSAMYRCASSLALSGSSGFYEQYFGPGTRLTVT.

V usage is TRBV2 and J usage is TRBJ1-1, with D unclear. V shed 7 bases and J shed 0 bases, with 12 bases lying between them. The CDR3 is 14 amino acids. Germline CDR1 and CDR2: SNHLY and FYNNEI. CDR3 residues: CASKVSLMNTEAFF. The DNA for the CDR3 is TGTGCCAGCAAGGTCAGCCTCATGAACACTGAAGCTTTCTTT.

The chain employs TRBV10-2 and TRBJ1-2, with unresolved D. CDR1 and CDR2 from the germline V gene are WSHSY and SAAADI. V shed 5 bases and J shed 4 bases, with 11 bases lying between them. The CDR3 is made up of 13 amino acids. CDR3 sequence (DNA): TGCGCCAGCAGTCCGATTGGCCCCTATGGCTACACCTTC. Amino acids: CASSPIGPYGYTF.

This sequence joins TRBV19 and TRBJ2-5; TRBD2 matches at 10 bases. V dropped 6 bases and J dropped 6; count of bases not matched to a gene: 10. The CDR3 consists of 15 residues. CDR1 is LNHDA and CDR2 is SQIVND in the germline V gene (reference sequence). CDR3 residues: CASSPTSGNAKTQYF. The DNA of the CDR3 is TGTGCCAGTAGCCCAACTAGCGGGAATGCGAAGACCCAGTACTTC.

The genes are TRBV25-1 and TRBJ2-7; TRBD1 matches 7 bases. The germline V gene has CDR1 MGHDK and CDR2 SYGVNS. The V gene end was trimmed by 6 bases and the J gene end by 4 bases; junction bases not matched to a gene: 6. This CDR3 has 13 residues. The CDR3 coding sequence is TGTGCCAGCAGGAGTGACAGGGCATACGAGCAGTACTTC. Its translation is CASRSDRAYEQYF.

The chain has TRBV11-2 and TRBJ1-2; the D is unclear. There are 16 residues in the CDR3. Trimming removed 4 bases from V and 1 base from J, with 16 bases in between. CDR1 is SGHAT and CDR2 is FQNNGV in the germline V gene. CDR3 sequence reads: CASSSQETRGNYGYTF. The CDR3 DNA is TGTGCCAGCAGCTCCCAGGAGACGCGGGGTAACTATGGCTACACCTTC.

J is TRBJ2-1 and V is TRBV5-1; 9 bases are a match to TRBD2. The CDR3 is 16 amino acids. V trimming: 2 bases; J trimming: 1 base; junction bases outside the gene matches: 4. From germline, CDR1 is SGHRS and CDR2 YFSETQ. CDR3 protein: CASSFGLAGSYNEQFF. In nucleotides, the CDR3 is TGCGCCAGCAGCTTCGGGCTAGCGGGATCCTACAATGAGCAGTTCTTC.

This chain connects TRBV29-1 to TRBJ2-1; 13 positions agree with TRBD2. Germline lookup yields CDR1 SQVTM and CDR2 ANQGSEA. CDR3 length equals 15 residues. The V and J ends lost 1 base and 6 bases, in that order; junction bases with no gene match: 3. The CDR3 sequence is CSVEGTSGRSNEQFF. The CDR3 bases are TGCAGCGTTGAAGGGACTAGCGGGAGAAGCAATGAGCAGTTCTTC.

The chain uses TRBV29-1 and TRBJ2-1, with 7 bases aligning to TRBD2. Germline V gives CDR1 SQVTM, CDR2 ANQGSEA. The CDR3 contains 13 residues. The V segment lost 3 bases and the J segment 4 bases; nucleotides outside the gene matches: 3. The CDR3: CSVDLGGYNEQFF. The CDR3 coding sequence is TGCAGCGTTGATTTGGGAGGGTACAATGAGCAGTTCTTC.

This clone has a handful of counts. The chain joins TRBV9 to TRBJ1-2, with a possible D match to TRBD1 (5 bases). The CDR3 consists of 14 residues. Germline V lookup: CDR1 SGDLS, CDR2 YYNGEE. Trimming pared 0 bases from V and 5 bases from J, leaving 11 bases between. Here the CDR3 reads CASSVGRAGYGYTF. The CDR3 coding sequence is TGTGCCAGCAGCGTAGGCAGGGCGGGGTATGGCTACACCTTC.